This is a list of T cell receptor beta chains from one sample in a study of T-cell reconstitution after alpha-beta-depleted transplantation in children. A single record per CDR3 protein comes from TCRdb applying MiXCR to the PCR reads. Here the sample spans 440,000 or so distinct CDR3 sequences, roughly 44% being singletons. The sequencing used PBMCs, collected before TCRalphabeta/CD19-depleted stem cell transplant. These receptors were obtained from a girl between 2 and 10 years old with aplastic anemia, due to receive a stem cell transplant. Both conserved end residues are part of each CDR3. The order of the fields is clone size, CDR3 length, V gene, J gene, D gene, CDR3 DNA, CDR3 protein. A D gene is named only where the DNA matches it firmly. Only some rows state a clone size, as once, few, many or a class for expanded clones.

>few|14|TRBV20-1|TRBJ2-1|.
TGCAGTGCTAGGCAACGGAGGGGGTACAATGAGCAGTTCTTC
CSARQRRGYNEQFF
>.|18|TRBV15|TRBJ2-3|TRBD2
TGTGCCACCAGCAGAGCTGGGCCTAGCGGGGGTCCCACAGATACGCAGTATTTT
CATSRAGPSGGPTDTQYF
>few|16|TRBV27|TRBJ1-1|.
TGTGCCAGCAGTTTATCGCTGGGTGATCCGAACACTGAAGCTTTCTTT
CASSLSLGDPNTEAFF
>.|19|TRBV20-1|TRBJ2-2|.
TGCTGCGCTAGAGACGCTCGACAGCCTTCGGGAAGGTACACCGGGGAGCTGTTTTTT
CCARDARQPSGRYTGELFF
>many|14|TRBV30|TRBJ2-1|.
TGTGCCTGGAGTGTGCACCTCCCAGGGAATGAGCAGTTCTTC
CAWSVHLPGNEQFF
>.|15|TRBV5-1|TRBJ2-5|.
TGCGCCAGCAGCTTGGTGGGGACCGATAAAGAGACCCAGTACTTC
CASSLVGTDKETQYF
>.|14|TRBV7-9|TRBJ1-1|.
TGTGCCAGCAGCCCCAAACAGGGTCCCACTGAAGCTTTCTTT
CASSPKQGPTEAFF
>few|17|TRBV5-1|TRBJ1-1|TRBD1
TGCGCCAGCAGCGGCACCGGGACAGGGAGGGGGAACACTGAAGCTTTCTTT
CASSGTGTGRGNTEAFF
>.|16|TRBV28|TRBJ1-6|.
TGTGCCAGCAGTGTCAGGGGTAATGGCCTTCGATCACCCCTCCACTTT
CASSVRGNGLRSPLHF
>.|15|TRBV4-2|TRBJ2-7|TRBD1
TGTGCCAGCAGCCTAGGGACAGCCAGTCGCTACGAGCAGTACTTC
CASSLGTASRYEQYF
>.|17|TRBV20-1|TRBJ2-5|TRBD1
TGCAGTGCTAGACCTGCAGGGGGCGCAAGTTTTCGAGAGACCCAGTACTTC
CSARPAGGASFRETQYF
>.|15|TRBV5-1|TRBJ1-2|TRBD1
TGCGCCAGCAGCCGTGCCGGGACAGTGAACTATGGCTACACCTTC
CASSRAGTVNYGYTF
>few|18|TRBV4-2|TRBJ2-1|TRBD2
TGTGCCAGCAGCCAAGATCGAAGCGGGAGGCTGGGGAGCAATGAGCAGTTCTTC
CASSQDRSGRLGSNEQFF
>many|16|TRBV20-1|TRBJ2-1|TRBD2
TGCAGTGCTGAAAGGGCCAGCGGGGGAATTTACAATGAGCAGTTCTTC
CSAERASGGIYNEQFF
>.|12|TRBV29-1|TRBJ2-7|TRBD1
TGCAGCGCTCGGGACAGGGCTCGCGAGCAGTACTTC
CSARDRAREQYF
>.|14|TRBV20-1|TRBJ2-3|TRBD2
TGCAGTGCTCGAACTAGCGGGTGGGCAGATACGCAGTATTTT
CSARTSGWADTQYF
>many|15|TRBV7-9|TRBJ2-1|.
TGTGCCAGCAGCCAGTCAGAGCAGGCCTACAATGAGCAGTTCTTC
CASSQSEQAYNEQFF
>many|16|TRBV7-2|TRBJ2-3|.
TGTGCCAGCAGCTTAGGCGACTATACTTGGGTAGATACGCAGTATTTT
CASSLGDYTWVDTQYF
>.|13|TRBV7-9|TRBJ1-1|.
TGTGCCAGCAGCTTCCGGCTGAACACTGAAGCTTTCTTT
CASSFRLNTEAFF
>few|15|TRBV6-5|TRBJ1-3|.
TGTGCCAGCAGTTCCGCCGGATCGGAGGCGAACACCATATATTTT
CASSSAGSEANTIYF
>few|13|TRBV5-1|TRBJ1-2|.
TGCGCCAGCAGCTTGGACAGGGTAGAGCGCTACACCTTC
CASSLDRVERYTF
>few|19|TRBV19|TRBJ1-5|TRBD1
TGTGCCAGTAGTATAGCGACAGGGGGTTGGTCATATATCAATCAGCCCCAGCATTTT
CASSIATGGWSYINQPQHF
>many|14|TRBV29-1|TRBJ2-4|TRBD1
TGCAGCGTGACAGGGGGGGTTAGGGGAAACATTCAGTACTTC
CSVTGGVRGNIQYF
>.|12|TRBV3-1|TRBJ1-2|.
TGTGCCAGCAGCCAAAAAGGTTATGGCTACACCTTC
CASSQKGYGYTF
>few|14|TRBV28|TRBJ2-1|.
TGTGCCAGCAGTACTGGGGCCCTACCTAATGAGCAGTTCTTC
CASSTGALPNEQFF
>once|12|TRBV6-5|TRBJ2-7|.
TGTGCCAGCAGTGACAAAACCTACGAGCAGTACTTC
CASSDKTYEQYF
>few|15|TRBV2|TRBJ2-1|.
TGTGCCAGCAGTATTATGAGCGGCTCCTACAATGAGCAGTTCTTC
CASSIMSGSYNEQFF
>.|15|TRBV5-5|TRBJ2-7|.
TGTGCCAGCAGCGATGGGGGACTCATCGGCTACGAGCAGTACTTC
CASSDGGLIGYEQYF
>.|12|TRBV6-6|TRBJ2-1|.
TGTGCCAGCAGACACAGGGACAATGAGCAGTTCTTC
CASRHRDNEQFF
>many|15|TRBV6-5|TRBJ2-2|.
TGTGCCAGCAGTTATGGTGGGGTAAACACCGGGGAGCTGTTTTTT
CASSYGGVNTGELFF
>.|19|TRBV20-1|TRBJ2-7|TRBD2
TGCAGTGCTGGGGGGGGTTTGAAGCGGGGAAACAATTTCTCCTACGAGCAGTACTTC
CSAGGGLKRGNNFSYEQYF
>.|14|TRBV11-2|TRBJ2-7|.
TGTGCCAGCAGCGGAGGGGGACTTTCCTACGAGCAGTACTTC
CASSGGGLSYEQYF
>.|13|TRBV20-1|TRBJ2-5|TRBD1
TGCAGTGCTAGTAAAGGGGGCTGGGAGACCCAGTACTTC
CSASKGGWETQYF
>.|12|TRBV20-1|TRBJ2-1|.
TGCAGTGCCACTAGTATAGGTACTGAGCAGTTCTTC
CSATSIGTEQFF
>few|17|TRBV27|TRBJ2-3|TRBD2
TGTGCCAGCAGTCCTCTCCCACTAGCGGGAGAGTTAGATACGCAGTATTTT
CASSPLPLAGELDTQYF
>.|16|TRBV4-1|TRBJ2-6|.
TGCGCCAGCAGCCAAGCGTCGGCCTCTGGGGCCAACGTCCTGACTTTC
CASSQASASGANVLTF
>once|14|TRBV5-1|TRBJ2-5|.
TGCGCCAGCAGCTTGGACGGGGGCCCAGAGACCCAGTACTTC
CASSLDGGPETQYF
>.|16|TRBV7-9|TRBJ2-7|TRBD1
TGTGCCAGCAGTTCTACCGAAGGACAGGGTTCGTACGAGCAGTACTTC
CASSSTEGQGSYEQYF
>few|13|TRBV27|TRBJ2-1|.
TGTGCCAGCAGTTTAACGCTCTACAATGAGCAGTTCTTC
CASSLTLYNEQFF
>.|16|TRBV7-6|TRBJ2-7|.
TGTGCCAGCAGCTTCGGAAGGGGGGACCGAGGCTACGAGCAGTACTTC
CASSFGRGDRGYEQYF